These 21 T cell receptor beta chains share one sample of origin, sequenced in a study of a mutant IDH1 vaccine in newly diagnosed glioma. Sample time point: week 11, during vaccination. Every vaccine dose comprised 300 ug of mutant IDH1 20-mer peptide plus topical imiquimod. These receptors' antigens are unknown. Libraries were prepared by immunoSEQ multiplex PCR; TCRdb keeps only in-frame clonotypes and omits some of them. The table shows 100,000 to 150,000 clones, with around 80% occurring only once. The sequenced sample was PBMCs, obtained from a glioma patient whose treatment included an IDH1 peptide vaccine. All receptors come from a man aged 40-50 years with glioma.

The chain employs TRBV30 and TRBJ1-1; 7 bases line up with TRBD1. Germline V CDR1 and CDR2: GTSNPN, SVGIG (reference sequence). V lost 4 bases, J lost 0 bases, and 8 bases stayed unmatched. This CDR3 spans 15 amino acids. CDR3 DNA sequence: TGTGCCTGGAAACAGGGGTTCGGGTTGAACACTGAAGCTTTCTTT. It codes for CAWKQGFGLNTEAFF.

The CDR3: CASSRQAGGSDTQYF. CDR3 nucleotide sequence: TGTGCCAGCAGCCGACAAGCGGGGGGGTCAGATACGCAGTATTTT. The chain recombines TRBV7-2 with TRBJ2-3; 10 nucleotides line up with TRBD2. Germline-derived CDR1 and CDR2 are SGHTA and FQGNSA. The trim removed 5 bases at V and 4 bases at J, leaving 6 bases unmatched. The CDR3 sequence is 15 residues long.

This chain uses TRBV7-2 with TRBJ2-1; the match to TRBD1 covers 11 bases. With 3 bases clipped from V and 5 bases from J, the junction kept 3 bases outside the gene matches. The CDR3 length is 15 residues. Germline lookup yields CDR1 SGHTA and CDR2 FQGNSA. The CDR3 spells CASSLDRGRNNEQFF. The CDR3 DNA reads as TGTGCCAGCAGCTTGGACAGGGGGCGGAACAATGAGCAGTTCTTC.

The chain combines TRBV28 with TRBJ2-2; 7 bases are a match to TRBD2. The ends lost 7 bases at V and 4 bases at J; junction bases unmatched: 12. CDR1 is MDHEN and CDR2 is SYDVKM in the germline V gene. This CDR3 is 16 amino acids long. The CDR3 sequence: CASNTWEGLGTGELFF. The CDR3 nucleotides read TGTGCCAGCAATACGTGGGAGGGCCTCGGCACCGGGGAGCTGTTTTTT. Full variable domain (outside the CDR3, taken from reference TRBV28 and TRBJ2-2): DVKVTQSSRYLVKRTGEKVFLECVQDMDHENMFWYRQDPGLGLRLIYFSYDVKMKEKGDIPEGYSVSREKKERFSLILESASTNQTSMYLCASNTWEGLGTGELFFGEGSRLTVL.

This clone was seen once. The rearrangement links TRBV7-8 to TRBJ2-7, with 7 bases matching TRBD2. This CDR3 region has 16 residues. J was trimmed by 5 bases and V by 1 base; bases with no gene match: 11. Germline-derived CDR1 and CDR2 are SGHVS and FQNEAQ. Here the CDR3 DNA reads TGTGCCAGCAGCTTAGTGTCGGGGAGGGGTGCCAACGAGCAGTACTTC. It translates to CASSLVSGRGANEQYF.

V gene TRBV5-3 combines with J gene TRBJ2-2; the match to TRBD1 covers 7 bases. TRBV5-3 is annotated as an ORF whose role is uncertain. The V and J ends lost 2 bases and 0 bases, in that order; junction bases with no gene match: 4. The length of the CDR3 is 16 residues. CDR3: CARSFKGAPNTGELFF. The CDR3 region has the DNA TGTGCCAGAAGCTTTAAGGGGGCCCCGAACACCGGGGAGCTGTTTTTT.

This clone was counted a single time. The chain links TRBV19 to TRBJ1-5, with D hard to call. V was clipped by 6 bases and J by 6 bases, with 27 bases between them. CDR3 length: 18 amino acids. Germline loops: CDR1 LNHDA, CDR2 SQIVND (reference sequence). CDR3 DNA: TGTGCCAGTAGCCACCCGGGGAGGGAAGGGCGTGGCAGTCAGCCCCAGCATTTT. The encoded protein is CASSHPGREGRGSQPQHF.

This clone was counted only a few times. CDR3: CASSPPGAYGYGYTF. The CDR3 DNA is TGTGCCAGCTCACCACCGGGGGCCTACGGCTATGGCTACACCTTC. The chain joins TRBV18 to TRBJ1-2; the D gene is possibly TRBD1 (6 bases). V was clipped by 0 bases and J by 4 bases, with 12 bases between them. The germline CDR1 and CDR2 sequences are KGHSH and LQKENI. This CDR3 is 15 amino acids long.

The chain combines TRBV19 with TRBJ2-2; maybe TRBD1 (6 bases). The CDR3 sequence is 14 residues long. In germline, CDR1 is LNHDA, CDR2 SQIVND (reference sequence). V was trimmed by 6 bases and J by 6 bases, leaving 14 bases between them. CDR3 DNA: TGTGCCAGTAGGGGGGCGGGCTTCGCCGGGGAGCTGTTTTTT. Translation: CASRGAGFAGELFF.

The V call is TRBV10-3, the J call TRBJ1-2; weak D call: TRBD1 (6 bases). Trimming removed 10 bases at V and 8 bases at J, with 17 bases between. The CDR3 consists of 12 residues. Germline V gene sequence: CDR1 ENHRY, CDR2 SYGVKD. The CDR3 sequence: CATAGAGEGYTF. CDR3 DNA: TGTGCCACCGCTGGCGCAGGGGAAGGCTACACCTTC.

V is TRBV2 and J is TRBJ1-6, with 7 positions matching TRBD1. Germline V gene data show CDR1 as SNHLY and CDR2 as FYNNEI. The V segment lost 2 bases and the J segment 6 bases; nucleotides outside the gene matches: 4. The CDR3 totals 15 residues. DNA of the CDR3: TGTGCCAGCAGTGAAACCAGGGGGACTAATTCACCCCTCCACTTT. Residues: CASSETRGTNSPLHF. Full variable domain (rest looked up from reference TRBV2 and TRBJ1-6): EPEVTQTPSHQVTQMGQEVILRCVPISNHLYFYWYRQILGQKVEFLVSFYNNEISEKSEIFDDQFSVERPDGSNFTLKIRSTKLEDSAMYFCASSETRGTNSPLHFGNGTRLTVT.

The V and J genes are TRBV30 and TRBJ2-7; D may match TRBD1 or TRBD2 (6 bases each). Germline CDR1 GTSNPN, CDR2 SVGIG (reference sequence). This CDR3 has 14 amino acids. Trimming took 2 bases from V and 7 from J, leaving 18 bases between them. The CDR3 DNA reads TGTGCCTGGAGTCTGGACAGTCGCCGGGGGGAGCAGTACTTC. Amino acid sequence: CAWSLDSRRGEQYF. Based on the CDR3 plus reference TRBV30 and TRBJ2-7, the full variable domain is SQTIHQWPATLVQPVGSPLSLECTVEGTSNPNLYWYRQAAGRGLQLLFYSVGIGQISSEVPQNLSASRPQDRQFILSSKKLLLSDSGFYLCAWSLDSRRGEQYFGPGTRLTVT.

The chain is built from TRBV4-2 and TRBJ1-1; D gene ambiguous. The CDR3 has 15 amino acids. Germline loops: CDR1 LGHNA, CDR2 YNFKEQ. Trimming removed 0 bases from V and 1 base from J, with 9 bases in between. The CDR3 region has the DNA TGTGCCAGCAGCCAAGATGGCAGAGGGAACACTGAAGCTTTCTTT. Amino acids: CASSQDGRGNTEAFF.

This chain links TRBV19 with TRBJ2-7, with 9 positions matching TRBD1. V shed 9 bases and J 4 bases; nucleotides not matched to a gene: 7. The V gene's germline CDR1 is LNHDA and CDR2 SQIVND (reference sequence). The CDR3 runs 13 residues. In nucleotides, the CDR3 is TGTGCCAGCAGCCGGGACAGGGAGTACGAGCAGTACTTC. The encoded protein is CASSRDREYEQYF.

V and J are TRBV7-3 and TRBJ2-3, with D possibly matching TRBD2 (5 bases). The CDR3 runs to 15 residues. Germline CDR1 is SGHTA and CDR2 is FQGTGA. Trimming left V 0 bases short and J 2 bases short, with 9 bases between. This chain's CDR3 is CASSLTPGTTDTQYF. In DNA form, the CDR3 reads TGTGCCAGCAGCTTAACCCCGGGAACCACAGATACGCAGTATTTT.

This clone has a single count. This rearrangement joins TRBV5-1 to TRBJ2-1, with D maybe TRBD2 (6 bases). Looked up from germline, CDR1 is SGHRS and CDR2 is YFSETQ. This CDR3 has 13 residues. Trimming stripped 1 base from V and 5 bases from J, with 7 bases between. CDR3 amino acids: CASSLPGDNEQFF. The CDR3 DNA reads as TGCGCCAGCAGCTTGCCGGGGGACAATGAGCAGTTCTTC.

This clone was detected ten times or more. The chain recombines TRBV7-2 with TRBJ2-3; the match to TRBD1 covers 8 bases. Germline V lookup: CDR1 SGHTA, CDR2 FQGNSA. The V and J ends lost 2 bases and 3 bases, in that order; junction bases with no gene match: 4. This CDR3 has 15 amino acids. The CDR3 coding sequence is TGTGCCAGCAGCTTAATGGACAGGGTAACAGATACGCAGTATTTT. Translation: CASSLMDRVTDTQYF.

This rearrangement joins TRBV10-3 to TRBJ1-3; 9 bases are shared with TRBD1. The V and J ends lost 0 bases and 3 bases, in that order; junction bases with no gene match: 6. Per the germline V gene, CDR1 is ENHRY and CDR2 is SYGVKD. The CDR3 covers 17 residues. Here the CDR3 reads CAISESGQGIGGNTIYF. The CDR3 DNA reads TGTGCCATCAGTGAGTCGGGACAGGGAATCGGTGGAAACACCATATATTTT.

The chain carries TRBV7-2 and TRBJ2-5; 7 bases are a match to TRBD2. Germline values: CDR1 SGHTA, CDR2 FQGNSA. CDR3 size: 15 residues. V was clipped by 3 bases and J by 5 bases; unmatched bases: 9. CDR3 nucleotides: TGTGCCAGCAGCTTTAGCGCCAGGGAGGGCGAGACCCAGTACTTC. This sequence encodes CASSFSAREGETQYF.

The gene calls are TRBV7-2 and TRBJ2-5; D may be TRBD2 (5 bases). The V end lost 5 bases, the J end lost 4 bases, and 11 bases lay between the germline ends. The germline CDR1 and CDR2 sequences are SGHTA and FQGNSA. This CDR3 spans 13 amino acids. CDR3 DNA sequence: TGTGCCAGCAGCAATAGTGGAGGAGAGACCCAGTACTTC. Encoded protein: CASSNSGGETQYF. The whole variable domain, remainder taken from reference TRBV7-2 and TRBJ2-5, is GAGVSQSPSNKVTEKGKDVELRCDPISGHTALYWYRQSLGQGLEFLIYFQGNSAPDKSGLPSDRFSAERTGGSVSTLTIQRTQQEDSAVYLCASSNSGGETQYFGPGTRLLVL.

The rearrangement links TRBV12-5 to TRBJ2-7; no reliable D call. This CDR3 is 12 amino acids long. Germline lookup yields CDR1 LGHNT and CDR2 FRNRAP. The V end was cut by 4 bases, the J end by 3 bases, with 7 bases between. The CDR3 sequence: CASGSAIYEQYF. The DNA of the CDR3 is TGTGCTAGTGGTTCGGCCATCTACGAGCAGTACTTC. The whole variable domain, remainder taken from reference TRBV12-5 and TRBJ2-7, is DARVTQTPRHKVTEMGQEVTMRCQPILGHNTVFWYRQTMMQGLELLAYFRNRAPLDDSGMPKDRFSAEMPDATLATLKIQPSEPRDSAVYFCASGSAIYEQYFGPGTRLTVT.